These 30 T cell receptor beta chains originate from one sample sequenced in a study of T cells in Graves' hyperthyroidism and ophthalmopathy. What was amplified from RNA transcripts were TCR beta CDR3 regions. When the TCR CDR3 underwent first-round RT-PCR, the HTBI primer set was used. TCRdb re-derived calls from the multiplex PCR reads in MiXCR, one entry per CDR3 protein. The sample holds some 370,000 distinct CDR3 sequences; about 15% are singletons and the top ten take around a third. Material for sequencing was blood. Receptors originate from a woman aged 25 to 39 with Graves' hyperthyroidism that later progressed to Graves' ophthalmopathy.

In its sample, this clonotype was seen a few times. The rearrangement joins TRBV6-1 to TRBJ1-2; D gene unclear. The CDR3 has 13 residues. Germline CDR1 and CDR2: MNHNS and SASEGT. Trimming pared 7 bases from V and 6 bases from J, leaving 15 bases between. CDR3 sequence (DNA): TGTGCCAGCAATGGACCCTTACGAGATGGCTACACCTTC. This sequence encodes CASNGPLRDGYTF.

This clonotype was seen a handful of times. Germline is not matched at one junction end, which may reflect a read error. CDR3 in DNA: TGTGCCAGCAGCCCGGGACTAAGCATAGATACGCAGTATTTT. Protein product: CASSPGLSIDTQYF. This sequence joins TRBV7-2 and TRBJ2-3; 7 bases agree with TRBD2. Germline V gene lookup returns CDR1 SGHTA and CDR2 FQGNSA. The CDR3 has 14 amino acids. The full variable domain, rest sourced from reference TRBV7-2 and TRBJ2-3, is GAGVSQSPSNKVTEKGKDVELRCDPISGHTALYWYRQSLGQGLEFLIYFQGNSAPDKSGLPSDRFSAERTGGSVSTLTIQRTQQEDSAVYLCASSPGLSIDTQYFGPGTRLTVL.

This chain joins TRBV29-1 and TRBJ2-1, with a possible D match to TRBD1 (5 bases). CDR1 is SQVTM, CDR2 ANQGSEA, per germline. The CDR3 runs to 15 residues. Trimming took off 5 bases at V and 0 bases at J, with 14 bases between the two ends. The CDR3 sequence is CSVSTGLSSYNEQFF. The CDR3 DNA reads as TGCAGCGTTTCCACAGGTTTGAGCTCCTACAATGAGCAGTTCTTC.

This rearrangement joins TRBV29-1 to TRBJ2-7, with D perhaps matching TRBD2 (5 bases). The V end was cut by 6 bases, the J end by 0 bases, with 12 bases between. CDR3 length: 13 amino acids. CDR1 and CDR2 from the germline V gene are SQVTM and ANQGSEA. CDR3 region: CSVATGGSYEQYF. The CDR3 DNA reads TGCAGCGTGGCAACTGGAGGCTCCTACGAGCAGTACTTC.

This clonotype has only a few counts. The chain joins TRBV5-1 to TRBJ2-2, with a tentative D call TRBD2 (6 bases). The CDR3 consists of 12 residues. V was cut by 4 bases and J by 8 bases, with 9 bases left in between. Germline CDR1 reads SGHRS; CDR2 reads YFSETQ. For the CDR3, the DNA is TGCGCCAGCAGCGGTGCGGGAGGGGAGCTGTTTTTT. Amino acids: CASSGAGGELFF.

In this sample, this clonotype turned up many times. The rearrangement uses TRBV2 and TRBJ1-1; no clear D gene. V lost 2 bases and J lost 0, with 4 bases in between. CDR1 and CDR2 (germline): SNHLY, FYNNEI. CDR3 length: 13 amino acids. This CDR3 is CASSESMNTEAFF. In DNA form, the CDR3 reads TGTGCCAGCAGTGAAAGTATGAACACTGAAGCTTTCTTT.

This clonotype was counted at least ten times. The chain joins TRBV12-3 or TRBV12-4 to TRBJ2-1, with D possibly being TRBD2 (6 bases). The germline V and J ends were trimmed by 2 bases and 10 bases, with 9 bases remaining between them. This CDR3 has 12 amino acids. CDR3 sequence (DNA): TGTGCCAGCAGTTTAACCGGAGGGGAGCAGTTCTTC. Protein sequence: CASSLTGGEQFF.

This clonotype was seen at least ten times. This sequence joins TRBV9 and TRBJ2-3; no clear D. This CDR3 is built from 14 residues. The V and J ends lost 0 bases and 3 bases respectively, with 8 bases between them. Germline CDR1 and CDR2: SGDLS and YYNGEE. CDR3 protein: CASSVGPDTDTQYF. The CDR3 nucleotides read TGTGCCAGCAGCGTAGGCCCGGATACAGATACGCAGTATTTT.

In its sample, this clonotype was seen once. This clone may be a read error of a much larger clone one base away. The chain is built from TRBV7-9 and TRBJ2-7; a weak D match, TRBD2 (6 bases). Germline V gives CDR1 SEHNR, CDR2 FQNEAQ (reference sequence). This CDR3 comprises 14 residues. CDR3 loop: CSSSHWTRENEQYF. Written as DNA, the CDR3 is TGTTCCAGCAGCCACTGGACACGGGAGAACGAGCAGTACTTC.

The chain links TRBV10-2 to TRBJ2-7; D gene uncertain. Per the germline V gene, CDR1 is WSHSY and CDR2 is SAAADI. The V end lost 0 bases, the J end lost 3 bases, and 9 bases lay between the germline ends. There are 14 residues in the CDR3. CDR3 DNA sequence: TGCGCCAGCAGTGAGTCGAAGGGTATCTACGAGCAGTACTTC. The encoded protein is CASSESKGIYEQYF.

This chain connects TRBV12-3 or TRBV12-4 to TRBJ1-3; D is undetermined. Trimming took off 3 bases at V and 0 bases at J, with 18 bases between the two ends. This CDR3 region has 18 residues. The CDR3 DNA sequence: TGTGCCAGCAGTTTCGGACCACCGGGTCTCAGCTCTGGAAACACCATATATTTT. It codes for CASSFGPPGLSSGNTIYF.

This sequence joins TRBV10-2 and TRBJ1-6; D possibly corresponds to TRBD1 (5 bases). This CDR3 contains 16 residues. Trimming removed 2 bases from V and 0 bases from J, with 8 bases in between. Germline CDR1 reads WSHSY; CDR2 reads SAAADI. CDR3 sequence reads: CASSEQGSSYNSPLHF. DNA of the CDR3: TGCGCCAGCAGTGAGCAGGGTAGCTCCTATAATTCACCCCTCCACTTT.

This clonotype has at least ten counts. This chain links TRBV30 with TRBJ1-1; D is uncertain. Deletions cut 3 bases from V and 0 bases from J, with 11 bases between. Germline CDR1 is GTSNPN and CDR2 is SVGIG (reference sequence). This CDR3 has 14 residues. For the CDR3, the DNA is TGTGCCTGGAGGTTTGAGTTCATGAACACTGAAGCTTTCTTT. This codes for CAWRFEFMNTEAFF.

This clonotype was observed many times. J is TRBJ2-7 and V is TRBV28; D tentatively reads TRBD1 or TRBD2 (6 bases each). Germline lookup yields CDR1 MDHEN and CDR2 SYDVKM. The CDR3 covers 16 residues. V was trimmed by 3 bases and J by 3 bases, leaving 18 bases between them. The CDR3 coding sequence is TGTGCCAGCAGTTTGGGCGGTCGGGGGCAGTTCTACGAGCAGTACTTC. This sequence encodes CASSLGGRGQFYEQYF.

This clonotype was found many times. V and J are TRBV7-8 and TRBJ2-3; unclear D gene. Germline lookup yields CDR1 SGHVS and CDR2 FQNEAQ. Trimming shortened V by 4 bases and J by 2 bases, and 10 bases separated the two germline ends. This CDR3 has 14 residues. CDR3 nucleotides: TGTGCCAGCAGCTGGCAGCGAGCCACAGATACGCAGTATTTT. It encodes CASSWQRATDTQYF.

This clonotype has ten or more counts. This chain connects TRBV30 to TRBJ1-2; TRBD1 matches at 7 bases. CDR3 size: 13 residues. V lost 4 bases and J lost 3; bases outside the gene matches: 5. Germline V gives CDR1 GTSNPN, CDR2 SVGIG (reference sequence). The CDR3 loop is CAWTGTDYYGYTF. CDR3 bases: TGTGCCTGGACTGGGACAGATTACTATGGCTACACCTTC.

This clonotype was recorded a few times. CDR3 sequence reads: CASSRFRGQGFSQPQHF. Written as DNA, the CDR3 is TGCGCCAGCAGCCGGTTTCGGGGACAGGGCTTTTCCCAGCCCCAGCATTTT. The chain employs TRBV4-1 and TRBJ1-5, with 9 bases aligning to TRBD1. J gave up 7 bases and V 4 bases, and 14 bases lay outside the gene matches. The CDR3 loop spans 17 amino acids. CDR1 MGHRA and CDR2 YSYEKL come from the germline V gene.

This clonotype was counted a few times. This chain connects TRBV19 to TRBJ1-1; D may be TRBD1 (6 bases). V lost 4 bases to trimming and J lost 5 bases, with 20 bases between them. The CDR3 has 16 amino acids. Germline V lookup: CDR1 LNHDA, CDR2 SQIVND (reference sequence). CDR3 sequence (DNA): TGTGCCAGTAGTACCCTACAGGGCCTGACGTGGACTGAAGCTTTCTTT. Its protein is CASSTLQGLTWTEAFF.

This clonotype was recorded at least ten times. This chain uses TRBV7-9 with TRBJ1-1; D remains ambiguous. CDR3 length: 15 residues. From germline, CDR1 is SEHNR and CDR2 FQNEAQ (reference sequence). The V gene lost 4 bases and the J gene lost 2 bases, with 14 bases spanning the gap. CDR3 in amino acids: CASSWSERVNTEAFF. The DNA of the CDR3 is TGTGCCAGCAGCTGGTCCGAAAGGGTTAACACTGAAGCTTTCTTT.

This clonotype has a handful of counts. The V call is TRBV20-1, the J call TRBJ1-1, with a tentative D call TRBD1 (5 bases). V lost 6 bases and J lost 0, with 17 bases in between. The CDR3 consists of 15 residues. Germline V gene data show CDR1 as DFQATT and CDR2 as SNEGSKA (reference sequence). CDR3 region: CSANRDGELNTEAFF. The CDR3 nucleotides are TGCAGTGCCAACCGGGACGGAGAACTGAACACTGAAGCTTTCTTT.

This clonotype was detected a few times. The chain uses TRBV5-1 and TRBJ1-2; 7 bases align to TRBD1. CDR1 is SGHRS, CDR2 YFSETQ, per germline. This CDR3 is 15 amino acids long. V was pared by 4 bases and J by 0 bases, with 6 bases of the junction left unmatched. The CDR3 region is CASSVSGTANYGYTF. CDR3 nucleotides: TGCGCCAGCAGCGTATCCGGGACAGCTAACTATGGCTACACCTTC.

The gene calls are TRBV29-1 and TRBJ1-2, with 7 bases aligning to TRBD1. V trimming: 3 bases; J trimming: 6 bases; junction bases outside the gene matches: 7. Germline CDR1 reads SQVTM; CDR2 reads ANQGSEA. This CDR3 region has 13 residues. The CDR3 is CSVDRGRGDGYTF. The CDR3 DNA reads as TGCAGCGTTGATAGAGGCAGGGGGGATGGCTACACCTTC.

Comments on this clonotype: A much larger clone differs from this one at a single base, so this may be a read error. The rearrangement uses TRBV20-1 and TRBJ2-1; 9 bases are a match to TRBD2. The J segment lost 2 bases and the V segment lost 1 base, leaving 9 bases of the junction unmatched. The CDR3 spans 17 residues. In germline, CDR1 is DFQATT, CDR2 SNEGSKA (reference sequence). CDR3 DNA sequence: TGCAGTGCTAGAGCACGTAGCGGGAGTATAACCTACAATGAGCAGTTCTTC. It codes for CSARARSGSITYNEQFF.

The V gene is TRBV19, the J gene TRBJ2-6; D gene uncertain. The ends were cut back, 2 bases at V and 1 base at J, with 6 bases in the middle. The CDR3 spans 15 residues. Germline assignment: CDR1 LNHDA and CDR2 SQIVND (reference sequence). The CDR3 here is CASSIWGSGANVLTF. In nucleotides, the CDR3 is TGTGCCAGTAGTATATGGGGATCTGGGGCCAACGTCCTGACTTTC.

The V call is TRBV20-1, the J call TRBJ1-2; a weak D match, TRBD1 (6 bases). CDR1 DFQATT and CDR2 SNEGSKA come from the germline V gene (reference sequence). V lost 3 bases, J lost 6 bases, and 11 bases lay in between. The CDR3 sequence is 12 residues long. CDR3 DNA: TGCAGTGCTAGTCCAGGGGTTAATGGCTACACCTTC. Its protein product is CSASPGVNGYTF.

The table lists this clonotype with many counts. CDR3 sequence reads: CASSPLTGTTAYEQYF. The DNA of the CDR3 is TGTGCCAGCAGCCCGCTCACCGGGACAACCGCCTACGAGCAGTACTTC. The gene calls are TRBV7-9 and TRBJ2-7, with D tentatively TRBD1 (6 bases). V was trimmed by 5 bases and J by 2 bases, leaving 19 bases between them. This CDR3 region has 16 residues. Germline loops: CDR1 SEHNR, CDR2 FQNEAQ (reference sequence).

This clonotype was seen more than once but under ten times. The V call is TRBV19, the J call TRBJ1-1; D remains unclear. This CDR3 comprises 15 residues. Trimming pared 5 bases from V and 4 bases from J, leaving 17 bases between. The germline CDR1 and CDR2 sequences are LNHDA and SQIVND (reference sequence). The CDR3: CASSARTDAGTEAFF. Here the CDR3 DNA reads TGTGCCAGTAGTGCGAGGACGGACGCGGGCACTGAAGCTTTCTTT.

This clonotype has just a few counts. This chain links TRBV10-2 with TRBJ2-1, with 15 bases that match TRBD2. Germline lookup yields CDR1 WSHSY and CDR2 SAAADI. CDR3 length: 16 residues. V shed 5 bases and J 5 bases; nucleotides not matched to a gene: 4. The chain's CDR3 is CASSRTSGRDHNEQFF. CDR3 DNA: TGCGCCAGCAGTAGGACTAGCGGGAGGGATCACAATGAGCAGTTCTTC.

This clonotype came up many times. The rearrangement links TRBV7-9 to TRBJ1-1, with D hard to call. The ends were cut back, 5 bases at V and 6 bases at J, with 22 bases in the middle. The CDR3 is 16 residues long. Germline lookup yields CDR1 SEHNR and CDR2 FQNEAQ (reference sequence). CDR3 protein: CASSPSLERSVAEAFF. In nucleotides, the CDR3 is TGTGCCAGCAGCCCCAGCTTGGAGAGGAGTGTCGCTGAAGCTTTCTTT.

J is TRBJ1-4 and V is TRBV4-2, with 7 bases aligning to TRBD1. CDR3 length equals 15 residues. After removal of 3 bases from V and 7 bases from J, the junction contained 8 bases not matched to a gene. CDR1 and CDR2 (germline): LGHNA, YNFKEQ. CDR3 protein: CASSQNRGSGEKLFF. The CDR3 coding sequence is TGTGCCAGCAGCCAGAACAGGGGATCTGGTGAAAAACTGTTTTTT.